The source of this T cell receptor beta chain is a study of T cell responses to AZD1222 COVID-19 vaccine. Comments on this clone: No antigen is known for it.

Findings and caveats of the study: In all cases, repertoires were sampled only after the peak T cell response. Two AZD1222 administrations were followed by greater Spike-specific TCR breadth and depth. Most donors were white British, females outnumbered males, and clonal diversity was possibly underestimated.

Only in-frame clones appear in the TCRdb table, and some are missing; sequencing was by immunoSEQ multiplex PCR. The sample lists roughly 130,000 clones; 85% to 95% were seen once. Germline V gene sequence: CDR1 SGHRS, CDR2 YFSETQ. The CDR3 is 15 residues long. V shed 4 bases and J 6 bases; nucleotides not matched to a gene: 5. The material was peripheral blood, obtained on day 0 of AZD1222 vaccination. This clonotype was sampled from an adult in good health. The J gene is TRBJ2-1, the V gene TRBV5-1; 12 nucleotides agree with TRBD1. CDR3 DNA sequence: TGCGCCAGCAGCCAAGGGACAGGGGGCATCAATGAGCAGTTCTTC. Encoded protein: CASSQGTGGINEQFF.